This T cell receptor beta chain was documented in a study of blood T cell repertoires in COVID-19. The germline V gene has CDR1 SEHNR and CDR2 FQNEAQ (reference sequence). V lost 2 bases, J lost 1 base, and 5 bases lay in between. The CDR3 has 14 residues. About this clone itself: Different DNA sequences within this sample yield the same CDR3.

The protocol was immunoSEQ multiplex PCR, while the TCRdb copy is restricted to in-frame clones and leaves out a portion. Of 250,000 to 350,000 clones in the sample, less than 90% were seen once. The sample was peripheral blood. This sequence joins TRBV7-9 and TRBJ2-2; TRBD1 might be the D (5 bases). The TCR sequence derives from a woman in her seventies with COVID-19, enrolled during active disease. The CDR3, as DNA: TGTGCCAGCAGCTTACAGGGGAACACCGGGGAGCTGTTTTTT. Translated, it gives CASSLQGNTGELFF.